What follows describes a single T cell receptor (beta chain). The CDR3 covers 13 residues. Germline V gene lookup returns CDR1 SGHNT and CDR2 YENEEA. Trimming pared 5 bases from V and 1 base from J, leaving 8 bases between. This record comes from a study of shared clonotypes between healthy human individuals. Replicate PCRs for sorted subsets used around 200 ng DNA; this equaled tens of thousands of T cell genomes. Per the original data handling: Junction-only sequences produced by ImmunoSEQ had no quality scores, so filtering differed. The data were produced by immunoSEQ multiplex PCR, yet TCRdb's version contains in-frame clones alone and is incomplete. V and J calls and clone size are as listed in that table; D and trimming were resolved from the DNA. The table lists approximately 1.1 million clones, approximately 80% of them singletons. Adults of Caucasian background living in Nashville, Tennessee made up all donors.

The sequence was obtained from a man between 18 and 29 years old in good health. Some clones in this sample may be carry-over from other donors' samples. Sequenced input: memory CD4+ T cells from PBMCs. The subset denotes: CD45RA-negative fraction. The chain joins TRBV11-3 to TRBJ1-1; D is uncertain. The CDR3 DNA reads as TGTGCCAGCAGCCTTCAGACGAACACTGAAGCTTTCTTT. Encoded protein: CASSLQTNTEAFF. The entire variable domain, with the rest obtained from reference TRBV11-3 and TRBJ1-1, is as follows: EAGVVQSPRYKIIEKKQPVAFWCNPISGHNTLYWYLQNLGQGPELLIRYENEEAVDDSQLPKDRFSAERLKGVDSTLKIQPAELGDSAVYLCASSLQTNTEAFFGQGTRLTVV.